This TCR beta chain was recorded in a study of early T cells in non-severe SARS-CoV-2 infection. Study background: Sequencing of unsorted whole blood was done on bulk RNA, leaving chains unpaired.

cDNA molecules, individually, were tagged with unique molecular identifiers. MiXCR was run by TCRdb on the 5' RACE reads, yielding one entry per CDR3 protein. The sample holds some 48,000 distinct CDR3 sequences, about 7.8% seen once. A remark on this clonotype: Antigen unknown.

Study-wide results and limits: CD4 and private specificities were missed by VDJdb matching, which favored anti-spike CD8 responses.

J gave up 4 bases and V 4 bases, and 11 bases lay outside the gene matches. CDR3 length: 16 amino acids. Germline loops: CDR1 MDHEN, CDR2 SYDVKM. The sample was whole blood. This chain links TRBV28 with TRBJ1-2, with 8 bases lining up with TRBD1. The TCR was taken from an adult who was a healthcare worker with PCR-confirmed SARS-CoV-2 infection or an uninfected control (not recorded which). The CDR3 nucleotides are TGTGCCAGCAGTTCCGGACAGGGCGAATCTGGCTATGGCTACACCTTC. Translated, it gives CASSSGQGESGYGYTF.